This is a list of T cell receptor beta chains from one sample in a study of T cells in Graves' hyperthyroidism and ophthalmopathy. MiXCR, applied by TCRdb to the multiplex PCR reads, yields one record per CDR3 protein. This sample has more than 600,000 distinct CDR3 sequences, with roughly 17% found just once. Specimen: blood. These receptors came from a man aged 18-30 years with Graves' hyperthyroidism. Each CDR3 is given with its conserved first and last residue. The order of the fields is D gene, J gene, clone size, V gene, CDR3 DNA, CDR3 protein. A D gene is named only where the DNA matches it firmly. The size field is filled for only some rows; it gives once, few, many or a size class.

d_gene: TRBD2
j_gene: TRBJ2-3
abundance: many
v_gene: TRBV28
CDR3nt: TGTGCCAGCAGGCCTACTAGCGGGACCCCCTGGGCAGATACGCAGTATTTT
CDR3aa: CASRPTSGTPWADTQYF

d_gene: NA
j_gene: TRBJ1-1
abundance: many
v_gene: TRBV7-2
CDR3nt: TGTGCCAGCAGCTTAGTGGGCGGACCGAACACTGAAGCTTTCTTT
CDR3aa: CASSLVGGPNTEAFF

d_gene: NA
j_gene: TRBJ2-3
abundance: many
v_gene: TRBV28
CDR3nt: TGTGCCAGCAGTTTCGGACGGGGTATCACAGATACGCAGTATTTT
CDR3aa: CASSFGRGITDTQYF

d_gene: NA
j_gene: TRBJ2-3
abundance: NA
v_gene: TRBV6-5
CDR3nt: TGTGCCAGCAGTTCTGGACGGGGGGCTAATACGCAGTATTTT
CDR3aa: CASSSGRGANTQYF

d_gene: TRBD2
j_gene: TRBJ2-2
abundance: many
v_gene: TRBV12-3/TRBV12-4
CDR3nt: TGTGCCAGCAGCCCTTATAGCGGGGGACCGAACACCGGGGAGCTGTTTTTT
CDR3aa: CASSPYSGGPNTGELFF

d_gene: TRBD2
j_gene: TRBJ2-1
abundance: few
v_gene: TRBV28
CDR3nt: TGTGCCAGCAGTACCGGACTAGCGGGAGGGCAGTTCTTC
CDR3aa: CASSTGLAGGQFF

d_gene: NA
j_gene: TRBJ2-7
abundance: many
v_gene: TRBV28
CDR3nt: TGTGCCAGCAGTTTCGTCGTGCGAAACTACGAGCAGTACTTC
CDR3aa: CASSFVVRNYEQYF

d_gene: NA
j_gene: TRBJ2-1
abundance: many
v_gene: TRBV7-9
CDR3nt: TGTGCCAGCAGCTTACTTGCCATCAATGAGCAGTTCTTC
CDR3aa: CASSLLAINEQFF

d_gene: TRBD2
j_gene: TRBJ2-1
abundance: NA
v_gene: TRBV27
CDR3nt: TGTGCCTGCAGAAGCGGGAGGAGAAATGAGCAGTTCTTC
CDR3aa: CACRSGRRNEQFF

d_gene: TRBD1
j_gene: TRBJ2-5
abundance: many
v_gene: TRBV27
CDR3nt: TGTGCCAGCAGTTCACCGGGACAGGGGGCTCGAGAGACCCAGTACTTC
CDR3aa: CASSSPGQGARETQYF

d_gene: TRBD2
j_gene: TRBJ2-1
abundance: few
v_gene: TRBV19
CDR3nt: TGTGCCAGTAGTAGAGCGGGAGGGCCACACAATGAGCAGTTCTTC
CDR3aa: CASSRAGGPHNEQFF

d_gene: NA
j_gene: TRBJ1-1
abundance: NA
v_gene: TRBV19
CDR3nt: TGTGCCAGTATGGCGGGGTTAGCCGGTAGCACTGAAGCTTTCTTT
CDR3aa: CASMAGLAGSTEAFF

d_gene: TRBD2
j_gene: TRBJ2-3
abundance: few
v_gene: TRBV5-5
CDR3nt: TGTGCCAGCAGCCCCGAGAGGGTAGCGGGAGATACGCAGTATTTT
CDR3aa: CASSPERVAGDTQYF

d_gene: NA
j_gene: TRBJ1-6
abundance: many
v_gene: TRBV12-3/TRBV12-4
CDR3nt: TGTGCCAGCAGTCCCAGGATCTCGTCACCCCTCCACTTT
CDR3aa: CASSPRISSPLHF

d_gene: TRBD1
j_gene: TRBJ2-2
abundance: few
v_gene: TRBV11-3
CDR3nt: TGTGCCAGCAGCCCAAGACAGGGTGGGGAACCCACCGGGGAGCTGTTTTTT
CDR3aa: CASSPRQGGEPTGELFF

d_gene: TRBD1
j_gene: TRBJ2-7
abundance: few
v_gene: TRBV7-8
CDR3nt: TGTGCCAGCAGCCGAGGGCCGACAGGGCCTTCCTACGAGCAGTACTTC
CDR3aa: CASSRGPTGPSYEQYF

d_gene: TRBD1
j_gene: TRBJ2-1
abundance: NA
v_gene: TRBV15
CDR3nt: TGTGCCACCAGCAGCGGACAGGTTTTTCGGCAGTTCTTC
CDR3aa: CATSSGQVFRQFF

d_gene: NA
j_gene: TRBJ2-7
abundance: many
v_gene: TRBV10-3
CDR3nt: TGTGCCATCATGGGACAATACGAGCAGTACTTC
CDR3aa: CAIMGQYEQYF

d_gene: TRBD2
j_gene: TRBJ2-3
abundance: NA
v_gene: TRBV13
CDR3nt: TGTGCCAGCAGCCAAGACCTCGGGCTAGCGGGAGAGGAGGCAGATACGCAGTATTTT
CDR3aa: CASSQDLGLAGEEADTQYF

d_gene: NA
j_gene: TRBJ2-3
abundance: few
v_gene: TRBV27
CDR3nt: TGTGCCAGCAGCGAACCGGGACGGAAGGGAGATACGCAGTATTTT
CDR3aa: CASSEPGRKGDTQYF

d_gene: TRBD2
j_gene: TRBJ2-1
abundance: many
v_gene: TRBV13
CDR3nt: TGTGCCAGCAGCGTCGCGAGGGCGGGAGATGGAAATGAGCAGTTCTTC
CDR3aa: CASSVARAGDGNEQFF

d_gene: NA
j_gene: TRBJ2-7
abundance: few
v_gene: TRBV5-6
CDR3nt: TGTGCCAGCAGCGAAGTCCTCTCCTACGAGCAGTACTTC
CDR3aa: CASSEVLSYEQYF

d_gene: NA
j_gene: TRBJ2-3
abundance: few
v_gene: TRBV28
CDR3nt: TGTGCCAGCAGTGCCCAGGACAGTAGCACAGATACGCAGTATTTT
CDR3aa: CASSAQDSSTDTQYF

d_gene: TRBD2
j_gene: TRBJ2-3
abundance: many
v_gene: TRBV28
CDR3nt: TGTGCCAGCCGCGGCGTAGCGGGAGGTGCAGATACGCAGTATTTT
CDR3aa: CASRGVAGGADTQYF

d_gene: NA
j_gene: TRBJ1-5
abundance: many
v_gene: TRBV9
CDR3nt: TGTGCCAGCAGCGTAGCGGGGTTCGATCAGCCCCAGCATTTT
CDR3aa: CASSVAGFDQPQHF

d_gene: TRBD2
j_gene: TRBJ2-3
abundance: many
v_gene: TRBV12-5
CDR3nt: TGTGCTAGTGGTTTGGGCGCTAGCGGGATCATGGATACGCAGTATTTT
CDR3aa: CASGLGASGIMDTQYF

d_gene: NA
j_gene: TRBJ1-5
abundance: few
v_gene: TRBV2
CDR3nt: TGTGCCAGCAGTGATAGGGGCGAACACCGGCCCCAGCATTTT
CDR3aa: CASSDRGEHRPQHF

d_gene: NA
j_gene: TRBJ2-1
abundance: NA
v_gene: TRBV4-1
CDR3nt: TGCGCCAGCAGCCAAGGGCAGAGCTCCTACAATGAGCAGTTCTTC
CDR3aa: CASSQGQSSYNEQFF

d_gene: TRBD2
j_gene: TRBJ2-4
abundance: NA
v_gene: TRBV30
CDR3nt: TGTGCCTGGAGTGCTGGGACTAGCGGAGCCAAAAACATTCAGTACTTC
CDR3aa: CAWSAGTSGAKNIQYF

d_gene: NA
j_gene: TRBJ1-1
abundance: NA
v_gene: TRBV5-1
CDR3nt: TGCGCCAGCAGCTGGAGGGAGAGGAGGTCCCGAGGGACCCTTATGAACACTGAAGCTTTCTTT
CDR3aa: CASSWRERRSRGTLMNTEAFF

d_gene: NA
j_gene: TRBJ2-7
abundance: many
v_gene: TRBV3-1
CDR3nt: TGTGCCAGCAGCTCTAACCCCGGGACCTCCTACGAGCAGTACTTC
CDR3aa: CASSSNPGTSYEQYF

d_gene: TRBD2
j_gene: TRBJ2-2
abundance: few
v_gene: TRBV7-2
CDR3nt: TGTGCCAGCAGCTTGGGACTACCTACCGGGGAGCTGTTTTTT
CDR3aa: CASSLGLPTGELFF

d_gene: NA
j_gene: TRBJ2-6
abundance: many
v_gene: TRBV28
CDR3nt: TGTGCCAGCAGTTCGGGCGGCACTGGGGCCAACGTCCTGACTTTC
CDR3aa: CASSSGGTGANVLTF

d_gene: NA
j_gene: TRBJ2-7
abundance: few
v_gene: TRBV15
CDR3nt: TGTGCCACCAGCGGGGACGCGAGCTCCTACGAGCAGTACTTC
CDR3aa: CATSGDASSYEQYF

d_gene: NA
j_gene: TRBJ1-1
abundance: many
v_gene: TRBV2
CDR3nt: TGTGCCAGCAGGGCTGGGAGGGCGGACACTGAAGCTTTCTTT
CDR3aa: CASRAGRADTEAFF

d_gene: NA
j_gene: TRBJ1-1
abundance: NA
v_gene: TRBV11-2
CDR3nt: TGTGCCAGCAGCCGCTATATCACTGAAGCTTTCTTT
CDR3aa: CASSRYITEAFF

d_gene: NA
j_gene: TRBJ1-4
abundance: NA
v_gene: TRBV19
CDR3nt: TGTGCCAGCCATTGGGGCCGCTCATGGGGTGAAAAACTGTTTTTT
CDR3aa: CASHWGRSWGEKLFF

d_gene: NA
j_gene: TRBJ2-1
abundance: many
v_gene: TRBV28
CDR3nt: TGTGCCAGCTCCGTAGCCTACAATGAGCAGTTCTTC
CDR3aa: CASSVAYNEQFF

d_gene: NA
j_gene: TRBJ2-5
abundance: few
v_gene: TRBV30
CDR3nt: TGTGCCTGGAGTGTGGCGGGCCACGTCCGGGAGACCCAGTACTTC
CDR3aa: CAWSVAGHVRETQYF

d_gene: NA
j_gene: TRBJ2-5
abundance: NA
v_gene: TRBV24-1
CDR3nt: TGTGCCACCAGTGATTCTCGGGACATCCAAGAGACCCAGTACTTC
CDR3aa: CATSDSRDIQETQYF

d_gene: NA
j_gene: TRBJ2-1
abundance: many
v_gene: TRBV3-2
CDR3nt: TGTGCCAGCAGCCCAGCCAGGGGTTCCTACAATGAGCAGTTCTTC
CDR3aa: CASSPARGSYNEQFF

d_gene: NA
j_gene: TRBJ2-1
abundance: many
v_gene: TRBV30
CDR3nt: TGTGCCTGGACCCAGGGGTTGAGTGAGCAGTTCTTC
CDR3aa: CAWTQGLSEQFF

d_gene: NA
j_gene: TRBJ2-7
abundance: NA
v_gene: TRBV7-9
CDR3nt: TGTGCCAGCAGCTTCTGGGGCACCCACGAGCAGTACTTC
CDR3aa: CASSFWGTHEQYF

d_gene: NA
j_gene: TRBJ1-3
abundance: NA
v_gene: TRBV4-1
CDR3nt: TGTGCCAGCAGCCAAGACGTTGCCAGCAGCAGCTCTGGAAACACCATATATTTT
CDR3aa: CASSQDVASSSSGNTIYF

d_gene: TRBD2
j_gene: TRBJ2-5
abundance: many
v_gene: TRBV27
CDR3nt: TGTGCCAGCAGTTTATCTCTGGGGACTATTGAGACCCAGTACTTC
CDR3aa: CASSLSLGTIETQYF

d_gene: TRBD1
j_gene: TRBJ2-5
abundance: NA
v_gene: TRBV11-2
CDR3nt: TGTGCCAGCAGCCCATGGGACAGGGGGTCCCAAGAGACCCAGTACTTC
CDR3aa: CASSPWDRGSQETQYF

d_gene: TRBD2
j_gene: TRBJ2-3
abundance: NA
v_gene: TRBV30
CDR3nt: TGTGCCTGGAGTCCAGCGGGAGTAGCAGATACGCAGTATTTT
CDR3aa: CAWSPAGVADTQYF

d_gene: TRBD1
j_gene: TRBJ2-1
abundance: few
v_gene: TRBV28
CDR3nt: TGTGCCAGCAGCCCTTTGACAGGGTCCTACAATGAGCAGTTCTTC
CDR3aa: CASSPLTGSYNEQFF

d_gene: NA
j_gene: TRBJ2-1
abundance: many
v_gene: TRBV18
CDR3nt: TGTGCCAGCTCACCACTTGGAGAGAGCTCCTACAATGAGCAGTTCTTC
CDR3aa: CASSPLGESSYNEQFF

d_gene: NA
j_gene: TRBJ1-1
abundance: NA
v_gene: TRBV7-3
CDR3nt: TGTGCCAGCAGCTTAAAGGGGAGCACTGAAGCTTTCTTT
CDR3aa: CASSLKGSTEAFF

d_gene: NA
j_gene: TRBJ2-1
abundance: many
v_gene: TRBV30
CDR3nt: TGTGCCTGCCCTTCTCCGGGGACGGGCAATGAGCAGTTCTTC
CDR3aa: CACPSPGTGNEQFF

d_gene: TRBD1
j_gene: TRBJ2-2
abundance: NA
v_gene: TRBV2
CDR3nt: TGTGCCAGCAGTGAGGGAAACAGGGGTATACTAAACACCGGGGAGCTGTTTTTT
CDR3aa: CASSEGNRGILNTGELFF

d_gene: TRBD1
j_gene: TRBJ2-7
abundance: few
v_gene: TRBV6-1
CDR3nt: TGTGCCAGCAGGACCAGACAGGGAAACGAGCAGTACTTC
CDR3aa: CASRTRQGNEQYF

d_gene: NA
j_gene: TRBJ2-7
abundance: many
v_gene: TRBV3-1
CDR3nt: TGTGCCAGCAGCCAATTTGGGGAAAAGGACGAGCAGTACTTC
CDR3aa: CASSQFGEKDEQYF

d_gene: NA
j_gene: TRBJ1-2
abundance: few
v_gene: TRBV29-1
CDR3nt: TGCAGCGTTGATAGCAGGGAGGGCTATGGCTACACCTTC
CDR3aa: CSVDSREGYGYTF